What follows is one T cell receptor beta chain and its context. This clone appeared a single time. Its specific antigen is unknown. No base quality information exists; no much larger clone differs at one position. The record originates from a study of cytomegalovirus exposure and HLA in healthy donors (dated by TCRdb to the late 2010s). About the full investigation: In an earlier analysis of under 750 of the donors, roughly 300 Gb of sequence data and 117 million unique TCR beta sequences from some 170 million T cells were reported. An early release that covered several hundred HLA-typed donors contained about 300 gigabases of sequencing data and 65 million to 100 million unique TCR sequences. The genetic ancestry cluster associated with self-reported Caucasian donors included 80% to 90% of the approximately 410 genotyped donors. The aim of the study was to test whether cataloging public T cell receptors could identify signatures of past pathogen exposure. The study profiled the T cell repertoires of approximately 700 subjects by immunosequencing and related them to cytomegalovirus serostatus. Along with the roughly 700-subject first cohort, a separate validation cohort of over 90 different subjects was used. To predict cytomegalovirus infection status, the study combined high-throughput TCR immunosequencing, statistical association of individual TCRs with disease status, and machine learning. A later analysis re-analyzed previously published TCR beta repertoires from several hundred donors and added high-resolution HLA genotyping to study TCR occurrence patterns. Rather than using new phenotypic data, the later analysis identified candidate immune exposures from TCR beta sequences and from how often those sequences occurred across donors. In an earlier analysis of 500 to 650 of the donors, high-throughput TCR beta sequencing was used to judge whether each TCR beta V gene segment behaved as functional or pseudogenic. Donor age, sex, ethnicity and CMV serostatus were collected together with the repertoire data. A later genetic analysis took genome-wide SNP genotypes for about 55% of the roughly 700 donors and used that subset as a discovery cohort. Every repertoire in the discovery cohort had been generated on one and the same sequencing platform. HLA typing covered class I and class II loci at four-digit resolution. The number of typed donors differed by locus: roughly 629-640 for A, B, C, DRB1 and DQB1; approximately 520 for DQA1; about 600 for DPA1; and about 450 for DPB1. Because of strong linkage in the cohort, roughly five DR-DQ haplotypes were treated as single units for association and clustering. On average, 235,054 unique TCR beta nucleotide sequences were sequenced per donor among about 400 genotyped donors of the cohort, with roughly 18% of those sequences being non-productive. What the study reported, not specific to this receptor: Assigning TCR associations to individual alleles was difficult when HLA alleles, especially DR and DQ, strongly co-occurred. A cluster of highly shared sequence variants was judged likely to be a technical artifact of the sequencing pipeline. A few of the identified cytomegalovirus-associated TCR beta chains were confirmed in vitro to be specific for cytomegalovirus antigens. Cytomegalovirus status was reported to be diagnosed by the classifier with high specificity and sensitivity in both the original and validation cohorts. Compared with equally common non-associated chains, HLA-associated TCR beta chains in a later analysis were more clonally expanded and had lower generation probabilities. A total of roughly 160 TCR beta chains were listed by the study as associated with cytomegalovirus. The earlier analysis of around 600 of the donors excluded roughly 17 rarely observed V segments, including chromosome 9 orphons, because counts were too low. A further reported finding was that TCR beta sequences accurately predicted the HLA-A and HLA-B alleles for most subjects in the first cohort. Correlated functional status among segregating V segments might be attributable to linkage disequilibrium, but an unknown experimental factor could not be ruled out. The 87-base-pair reads could not distinguish some IMGT-functional V segments, including TRBV6-2 and TRBV6-3, so those segments were excluded. An association between a missense DCLRE1C variant and V-gene and J-gene trimming of TCR beta chains was found in a later genetic analysis and replicated in an independent cohort. In a later analysis, TCR association rates were found to vary across HLA loci, with the most associated TCRs seen for DRB1 alleles and the fewest for HLA-C alleles. In an earlier analysis of 587 of the donors, most TCR beta V segments appeared in productive rearrangements about 90% or about 30% of the time, broadly matching IMGT annotations. In a later genetic analysis, fewer N-insertions in productive TCRs were reported among donors in an Asian-associated ancestry cluster than the roughly 700-donor mean. Most CMV-associated TCR beta chains appeared to be HLA-restricted in a later analysis, and the HLA associations seemed to be driven largely by CMV exposure. Presence/absence analyses assumed roughly uniform sequencing depth across donors, an assumption that may not hold. Most TCR sequences were observed very rarely across donors, whereas some public TCRs were present in many individuals. Only TCR beta chains were sequenced in this cohort, and the absence of alpha or paired-chain data limited detectable features. It was suggested by the authors that the approach could potentially be generalized to other disease states and immunological phenotypes. In a later analysis, several top co-occurrence clusters were reported to appear linked to parvovirus B19, influenza, CMV and Epstein-Barr virus. Because HLA typing was missing for some donors at each locus, association tests included only the typed subset. In a later analysis, 15,000 to 20,000 TCR beta sequences were associated with specific HLA alleles at a false discovery rate of 0.05. Immune exposure information for the cohort was limited to CMV serostatus.

The cohort consisted of 666 healthy bone marrow donors. Cohort members were all nominally healthy when sampled, although unrecorded immune exposures were likely present. The donor was CMV seronegative and belonged to the group of roughly 330 seronegative cohort members. Each donor provided a peripheral blood sample, and peripheral blood mononuclear cells were used for TCR beta sequencing. The Qiagen DNeasy Blood Extraction Kit was used to extract genomic DNA from the blood cell samples. Library prep was done by the immunoSEQ multiplex PCR assay. A mixture of 60 forward primers for TCR Vbeta segments and 13 reverse primers for TCR Jbeta segments was used in the multiplex PCR. The CDR3 region of rearranged TCR beta genes was amplified from genomic DNA with a multiplex PCR assay. On the Illumina HiSeq System, the amplified TCR beta libraries were sequenced as 87-base-pair reads. The authors' pipeline ran thus. A later analysis tallied some 79 million unique TCR beta chains across the 550 to 850 repertoires, and around 12 million of those chains were shared by two or more donors. A nearest-neighbor algorithm error-corrected the raw reads and collapsed the reads into unique sequences, merging closely related sequences to remove PCR and sequencing errors. CDR3 sequences were aligned to IMGT reference sequences to assign V, D and J gene segments. For a sequence to be retained, a match of at least six nucleotides to both a V gene segment and a J gene segment was required. A rearrangement counted as productive if the CDR3 had no stop codons and remained in frame with V and J, and every other rearrangement counted as non-productive. CDR3 was defined according to IMGT convention as the region running from the second conserved V-encoded cysteine to the conserved J-encoded phenylalanine. The earlier analysis of some 600 of the donors excluded sequences that lacked an unambiguous match to a single V gene segment. An earlier analysis of fewer than 750 of the donors called V segments functional above 56.7% productive rearrangements and segregating when the between-donor standard deviation exceeded 5%. A statistical classification framework was built for diagnosing cytomegalovirus status from the catalog of TCR beta chain sequences. V and J gene assignment, in a later analysis, came from comparing TCR nucleotide sequences with IMGT/GENE-DB human TR gene sequences. Using the TCRdist pipeline, a later analysis assigned CDR3 sequences along with most-parsimonious VDJ recombination scenarios. In a later analysis, each TCR beta chain was defined by its CDR3 amino acid sequence together with its V-gene family, and reads without a unique V-gene family were excluded. As a way to deal with suspected cross-contamination and a sequencing artifact, a later analysis dropped approximately 590 nucleotide sequences that were highly shared and had low generation probability. In a later analysis, a clonal expansion index for each public chain was calculated from normalized within-repertoire ranks of inferred template counts. In a later analysis, generation probabilities were computed with a VDJ recombination model fitted to out-of-frame rearrangements, and the resulting probabilities were checked against IGoR. In a later analysis, hypergeometric tests were used to score TCR-TCR, TCR-HLA and TCR-CMV co-occurrence, with a repertoire-size bias correction applied to TCR pairs. False discovery rates were estimated in a later analysis by permuting HLA or CMV assignments 20 times. In a later analysis, co-occurring TCRs were grouped with DBSCAN, and TCRdist sequence similarity was added when clustering was performed within HLA-allele-positive subsets. Repertoires with fewer than 30,000 or more than 120,000 public chains, plus five repertoires with anomalous nucleotide sharing, were excluded from co-occurrence clustering. The clones in this table, taken by TCRdb from immuneACCESS, are in-frame only. Not every clone is retained; where verified, under half of the shortfall comes from an unresolved V gene, and the cause of the rest is unknown. The D gene and trimming were derived from the DNA, and the V and J assignments and clone size from that table. This sample comprises more than 150,000 clones, approximately 78% of them detected only once. About 0.84% of the sample is in the top ten clones.

V is cut by 5 bases and J by 0 bases, and the space between the germline ends is 12 bases. The germline V gene yields MNHNS for CDR1 and SASEGT for CDR2. Including cysteine and phenylalanine, the CDR3 has 15 amino acids. CDR3 DNA only is kept here, 45 bases in frame from base 1. The sequenced sample was PBMCs. The chain was built from TRBV6-1 and TRBJ2-3, with TRBD2 perhaps the D gene, on 6 matching bases. This sequence was found in a woman between 18 and 30 years old in good health and CMV-seronegative. The CDR3 here reads CASSSSGTSTDTQYF. In nucleotides, the sequence is TGTGCCAGCAGTTCATCGGGGACTAGCACAGATACGCAGTATTTT.